Following are 10 T cell receptor beta chains from one sample sequenced in a study of molecular identifiers for immune sequencing clone quantification. One entry per CDR3 protein, called by TCRdb with MiXCR from the PCR reads. Of about 40,000 distinct CDR3 sequences in the sample, approximately 24% are singletons; the top ten hold 0.98%. Sequences were obtained from naive CD8+ T cells from blood, with Jurkat cell RNA spiked in. The subset: FACS-sorted CD8+CD4-CCR7+CD45RA+ naive T cells. These receptors were obtained from a human donor in good health. Some libraries in this study had Jurkat cell RNA spiked in.

This clonotype was seen ten or more times. V is TRBV12-3 or TRBV12-4 and J is TRBJ2-3; D unclear. The ends were cut back, 5 bases at V and 6 bases at J, with 9 bases in the middle. The CDR3 covers 12 residues. The CDR3 loop reads CASSPDMDTQYF. CDR3 DNA: TGTGCCAGCAGTCCCGATATGGATACGCAGTATTTT.

As for this clonotype: This clone may be a read error of a much larger clone one base away. This CDR3 is missing its conserved last phenylalanine or tryptophan, likely due to a read error. The chain uses TRBV2 and TRBJ2-3; perhaps D is TRBD1 or TRBD2 (6 bases each). This CDR3 region has 15 residues. V was trimmed by 7 bases and J by 4 bases, leaving 18 bases between them. Germline lookup yields CDR1 SNHLY and CDR2 FYNNEI. The CDR3 region is CASTPRWGAADTQYL. CDR3 in DNA: TGTGCCAGCACTCCGAGGTGGGGGGCTGCAGATACGCAGTATCTT.

As for this clonotype: Here the CDR3 omits its conserved ending phenylalanine or tryptophan, so a read error is the likely source. The genes are TRBV5-1 and TRBJ1-4; D is possibly TRBD1 (5 bases). The CDR3 sequence is 16 residues long. The V end was cut by 4 bases, the J end by 2 bases, with 15 bases between. Germline assignment: CDR1 SGHRS and CDR2 YFSETQ. As DNA, the CDR3 is TGCGCCAGCAGCAGAACCACGGGGACGACTAATGAAAAACTGTTTAAT. As protein: CASSRTTGTTNEKLFN.

As to this clonotype: The junction shows a germline mismatch at one end, possibly a read error. The V and J genes are TRBV6-5 and TRBJ1-1; D is ambiguous. The germline CDR1 and CDR2 sequences are MNHEY and SVGAGI. The CDR3 contains 14 residues. CDR3 amino acids: CASSSGHSNSEAFF. Here the CDR3 DNA reads TGTGCCAGCAGCTCGGGCCACTCGAACTCTGAAGCTTTCTTT.

This clonotype was seen repeatedly, ten times or more. The chain uses TRBV4-3 and TRBJ1-2; 9 bases align to TRBD1. Germline V gives CDR1 LGHNA, CDR2 YSLEER. CDR3 length equals 15 residues. The trim removed 3 bases at V and 4 bases at J, leaving 6 bases unmatched. The DNA for the CDR3 is TGCGCCAGCAGCCAGATAGGGGGACAGGGCTATGGCTACACCTTC. It codes for CASSQIGGQGYGYTF.

This clonotype was detected many times. V usage is TRBV7-2 and J usage is TRBJ1-1; D is undetermined. The germline CDR1 and CDR2 sequences are SGHTA and FQGNSA. The V gene lost 3 bases and the J gene lost 4 bases, with 9 bases spanning the gap. There are 13 residues in the CDR3. CDR3 amino acids: CASSFLRGTEAFF. The CDR3 DNA sequence: TGTGCCAGCAGCTTTCTACGGGGCACTGAAGCTTTCTTT.

Ten or more counts support this clonotype. The chain's CDR3 is CASSQWTLGPQHF. The CDR3 DNA reads as TGTGCCAGCAGCCAATGGACACTCGGGCCCCAGCATTTT. The gene calls are TRBV6-9 and TRBJ1-5; maybe TRBD1 (5 bases). CDR3 length equals 13 residues. Trimming left V 6 bases short and J 9 bases short, with 15 bases between. Per germline, CDR1 MNHGY and CDR2 SVAAGI.

This clonotype appeared many times. The chain has TRBV10-3 and TRBJ2-3, with 11 bases lining up with TRBD2. Germline CDR1 ENHRY, CDR2 SYGVKD. This CDR3 spans 14 amino acids. V lost 9 bases to trimming and J lost 2 bases; unmatched junction nucleotides: 4. The CDR3 nucleotides are TGTGCCATAAAGACTAGCGGGGACACAGATACGCAGTATTTT. It encodes CAIKTSGDTDTQYF.

Points on this clonotype: A much larger clone lies a single base off, so this may be a read error. The chain couples TRBV12-3 or TRBV12-4 to TRBJ2-3; the match to TRBD2 covers 10 bases. The CDR3 has 14 residues. CDR3 protein: CASSSSGGIDTQCF. The DNA for the CDR3 is TGTGCCAGCAGTTCTAGCGGGGGAATAGATACGCAGTGTTTT.

About this clonotype: One junction end does not reproduce the germline sequence, and a read error may be involved. V usage is TRBV6-5 and J usage is TRBJ1-1; D gene uncertain. CDR1 MNHEY and CDR2 SVGAGI come from the germline V gene. The CDR3 is made up of 13 amino acids. The CDR3 loop reads CASSHSAGAEAFF. In nucleotides, the CDR3 is TGTGCCAGCAGTCACTCGGCTGGAGCTGAAGCTTTCTTT.